Sequencing of this T cell receptor beta chain was carried out in a study of shared clonotypes between healthy human individuals. This CDR3 contains 15 residues. V was shortened by 5 bases and J by 5 bases, with 18 bases between the two germline ends. Germline CDR1 and CDR2: MDHEN and SYDVKM. Libraries were prepared by immunoSEQ multiplex PCR; TCRdb keeps only in-frame clonotypes and omits some of them. Found here are approximately 1.5 million clones, approximately 98.5% of them singletons; the top ten hold about 0.35%. The sequenced sample consisted of naive CD4+ T cells sorted from blood. The sample's subset: CD45RA+ positively selected. This TCR derives from a man aged 25-40 years in good health. The chain couples TRBV28 to TRBJ1-2; a weak D match, TRBD1 (5 bases). CDR3 sequence (DNA): TGTGCCAGCAGTACCCCCGGGGGGTTGCGATATGGCTACACCTTC. Translating it yields CASSTPGGLRYGYTF.